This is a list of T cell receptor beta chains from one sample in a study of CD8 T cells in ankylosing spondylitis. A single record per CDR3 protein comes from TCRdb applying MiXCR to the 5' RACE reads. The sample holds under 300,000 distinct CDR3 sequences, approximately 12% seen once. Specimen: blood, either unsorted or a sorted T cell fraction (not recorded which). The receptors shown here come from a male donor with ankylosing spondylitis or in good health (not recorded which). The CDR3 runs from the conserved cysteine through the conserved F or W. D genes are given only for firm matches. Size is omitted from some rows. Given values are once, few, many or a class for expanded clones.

TGTGCCAGCAGTTACAATCCCCCCTACGAGCAGTACTTC	CASSYNPPYEQYF	many	TRBJ2-7	TRBV27	.
TGTACCAGTACCCCACTCCACAGTCTTAACTATGGCTACACCTTC	CTSTPLHSLNYGYTF	.	TRBJ1-2	TRBV19	.
TGTGCCACCAGAGGGGGCGCGGAGACCCAGTACTTC	CATRGGAETQYF	many	TRBJ2-5	TRBV24-1	TRBD1
TGTGCCAGCAGGAAGACAGGGGGAGGGTGGAATGAGCAGTTCTTC	CASRKTGGGWNEQFF	few	TRBJ2-1	TRBV2	TRBD1
TGCGCCAGCAGCTTCTCAGAGGCCTACGAGCAGTACTTC	CASSFSEAYEQYF	many	TRBJ2-7	TRBV5-1	.
TGCAGCGCCGGTGGCGGAGGTCAGCCCCAGCATTTT	CSAGGGGQPQHF	many	TRBJ1-5	TRBV29-1	.
TGCGCCAGCAGCCAAGATAGGGAAGGGAATTTGCCTGAAGCTTTCTTT	CASSQDREGNLPEAFF	few	TRBJ1-1	TRBV4-1	.
TGTGCCAGCAGCGATGCCGGGGCTTCCTACAATGAGCAGTTCTTC	CASSDAGASYNEQFF	many	TRBJ2-1	TRBV9	.
TGTGCCAGCAGTGAAACAGAAGCTTTCTTT	CASSETEAFF	few	TRBJ1-1	TRBV27	.
TGCGCCAGCAGCATAGAAAGCTCCTATAATTCACCCCTCCACTTT	CASSIESSYNSPLHF	.	TRBJ1-6	TRBV5-1	.
TGTGCCAGCAGCGAGACGCCACAAGGGGAGACCCAGTACTTC	CASSETPQGETQYF	.	TRBJ2-5	TRBV2	.
TGTGCCAGCAGCTTGAGCGGGGGTAGTGGAAAGACCCAGTACTTC	CASSLSGGSGKTQYF	many	TRBJ2-5	TRBV7-3	TRBD2
TGCAGCGTTGAAAGGGTGGGACAGGGAGGATCTGAAGCTTTCTTT	CSVERVGQGGSEAFF	.	TRBJ1-1	TRBV29-1	TRBD1
TGCGCCAGCAGCTTGAGTCGGGGCACAGATACGCAGTATTTT	CASSLSRGTDTQYF	many	TRBJ2-3	TRBV5-1	.
TGTGCCAGCAGTTTATCGGGAGGCGAGCAGTACTTC	CASSLSGGEQYF	many	TRBJ2-7	TRBV12-3/TRBV12-4	TRBD2
TGTGCCAGCAGTTTATCTCGGGGGCTATACCAAGAGACCCAGTACTTC	CASSLSRGLYQETQYF	many	TRBJ2-5	TRBV27	.
TGCGCCAGCAGTGAATCGAGGGCTCGGGGCGAGCAGTACTTC	CASSESRARGEQYF	few	TRBJ2-7	TRBV10-1	.
TGTGCCAGCAGTTTTTCTAAGGTGAACCCCCAGCATTTT	CASSFSKVNPQHF	many	TRBJ1-5	TRBV27	.
TGCGCCAGCGGGGACAGTTTAAATGAAAAACTGTTTTTT	CASGDSLNEKLFF	.	TRBJ1-4	TRBV5-1	TRBD1
TGTGCCAGCAGCCAAGATTTAGGGTGGGGCTACACCTTC	CASSQDLGWGYTF	.	TRBJ1-2	TRBV14	.
TGCAGTGCTAGAGAATACCAGCGGGGTTACCAAGAGACCCAGTACTTC	CSAREYQRGYQETQYF	many	TRBJ2-5	TRBV20-1	TRBD2
TGCGCCAGTTCCGACAGGAACACTGAAGCTTTCTTT	CASSDRNTEAFF	many	TRBJ1-1	TRBV5-1	.
TGCAGTGCTAGCTTCCCCTGGGACACCGGGGAGCTGTTTTTT	CSASFPWDTGELFF	few	TRBJ2-2	TRBV20-1	.
TGTGCCAGTAGTATCAGTCCGTTAGGAGACGAGCAGTACTTC	CASSISPLGDEQYF	.	TRBJ2-7	TRBV19	.
TGTGCCAGCGCCGGGACAGGATCCTACGAGCAGTACTTC	CASAGTGSYEQYF	many	TRBJ2-7	TRBV10-3	TRBD1
TGCGCCAGCTCCCGACTAGCGGGGTTCACCGGGGAGCTGTTTTTT	CASSRLAGFTGELFF	many	TRBJ2-2	TRBV5-1	TRBD2
TGCAGCGTTAGCGGGGGTTTTATTGAGCAGTTCTTC	CSVSGGFIEQFF	many	TRBJ2-1	TRBV29-1	TRBD2
TGTGCCAGCAGTTTCGGGGGATTTGGAGATCAGCCCCAGCATTTT	CASSFGGFGDQPQHF	.	TRBJ1-5	TRBV28	.
TGTGCCAGCAGCTTAGCTGGGGGTTTAGCTTTCTTT	CASSLAGGLAFF	.	TRBJ1-1	TRBV7-8	.
TGTGCCTCAGCCCCCCCGGGTGGGAGGTATGCCGGGGAGCTGTTTTTT	CASAPPGGRYAGELFF	many	TRBJ2-2	TRBV28	.
TGTGCCAGCAGCTCCCTCCTAGCGGGAGGGCCTCCTACGCAGTATTTT	CASSSLLAGGPPTQYF	.	TRBJ2-3	TRBV5-4	TRBD2
TGTGCCAGCAGCCCTTACGCCGGCGAGCAGTACTTC	CASSPYAGEQYF	.	TRBJ2-7	TRBV7-7	.
TGCAGTGCTAGTAGGGGGGGCCACCTCTACCAAGAGACCCAGTACTTC	CSASRGGHLYQETQYF	many	TRBJ2-5	TRBV20-1	.
TGTGCCAGCAGTTTTTCCGGGGCCAACGTCCTGACTTTC	CASSFSGANVLTF	many	TRBJ2-6	TRBV12-3/TRBV12-4	.
TGCAGTGCTAGAATGGGGGAGATTGTATCGAACACCGGGGAGCTGTTTTTT	CSARMGEIVSNTGELFF	many	TRBJ2-2	TRBV20-1	.
TGTGCCAGCAGTGATCCGGGGCTGAACACTGAAGCTTTCTTT	CASSDPGLNTEAFF	many	TRBJ1-1	TRBV6-1	.
TGTGCCAGCAGCTTAGGAGATGCGGGCGAGCAGTACTTC	CASSLGDAGEQYF	many	TRBJ2-7	TRBV7-6	.
TGCGCCAGCAGCGGCGGGGTAAGATCCTACAATGAGCAGTTCTTC	CASSGGVRSYNEQFF	.	TRBJ2-1	TRBV4-1	.
TGTGCCAGCAGTGGGACCGGGACAGGGGGCTACTACGAGCAGTACTTC	CASSGTGTGGYYEQYF	many	TRBJ2-7	TRBV12-3/TRBV12-4	TRBD1
TGTGCCATCAACCCAGGGAATCAGAACACTGAAGCTTTCTTT	CAINPGNQNTEAFF	many	TRBJ1-1	TRBV10-3	.
TGTGCCATCAGACGCGGACAGCAGAACACCGGGGAGCTGTTTTTT	CAIRRGQQNTGELFF	many	TRBJ2-2	TRBV10-3	.
TGTGCCAGCAGCTCCCGCGGCCGCAGGAACATTCAGTACTTC	CASSSRGRRNIQYF	few	TRBJ2-4	TRBV5-4	.
TGTGCCAGCAGCTCAAGGACTATGGAGATCTATGGCTACACCTTC	CASSSRTMEIYGYTF	many	TRBJ1-2	TRBV7-8	.
TGTGCCAGCTCACCACCGTCAGGGGGGCAGTTCTTC	CASSPPSGGQFF	.	TRBJ2-1	TRBV18	TRBD1
TGTGCCAGCAGCTTAACTAGCGGGGGGACTAGCACAGATACGCAGTATTTT	CASSLTSGGTSTDTQYF	few	TRBJ2-3	TRBV7-3	TRBD2
TGTGCCAGCAGCCAAGAGGCGGGGAACTCCTACGAGCAGTACTTC	CASSQEAGNSYEQYF	.	TRBJ2-7	TRBV3-1	.